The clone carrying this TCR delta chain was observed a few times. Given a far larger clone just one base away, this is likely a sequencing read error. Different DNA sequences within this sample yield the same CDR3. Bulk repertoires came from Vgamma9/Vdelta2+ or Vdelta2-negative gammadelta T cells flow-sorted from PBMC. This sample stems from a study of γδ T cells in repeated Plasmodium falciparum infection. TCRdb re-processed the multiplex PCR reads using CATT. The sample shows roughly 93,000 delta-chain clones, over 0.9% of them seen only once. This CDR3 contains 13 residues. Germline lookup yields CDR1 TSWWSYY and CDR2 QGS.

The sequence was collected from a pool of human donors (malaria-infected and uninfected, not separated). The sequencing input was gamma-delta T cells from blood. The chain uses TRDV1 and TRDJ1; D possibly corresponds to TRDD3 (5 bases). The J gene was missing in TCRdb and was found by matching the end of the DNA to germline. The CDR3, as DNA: TGCGCTCTTGGGGACGTGTACACCGATAAACTCATCTTT. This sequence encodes CALGDVYTDKLIF.